Listed below are T cell receptor beta chains from one sample, sequenced in a study of blood T cell repertoires in COVID-19. Clones were sequenced by immunoSEQ multiplex PCR, and TCRdb holds only the in-frame ones, with some missing. This table holds 25,000 to 35,000 clones, about 91% found once. The sequencing sample was made of peripheral blood. These receptors were taken from a human donor with acute or convalescent COVID-19. The donor label of this sample is uncertain. Each CDR3 is given with its conserved first and last residue. A D gene is named only where the DNA matches it firmly. Size is omitted from some rows. Given values are once, few, many or a class for expanded clones.

d_gene	v_gene	j_gene	abundance	CDR3aa	CDR3nt
TRBD1	TRBV4-2	TRBJ1-5	-	CASSQGQGAGSQPQHF	TGTGCCAGCAGCCAAGGTCAGGGGGCGGGGAGTCAGCCCCAGCATTTT
-	TRBV19	TRBJ1-2	-	CASSQGGYTF	TGTGCCAGTAGCCAGGGCGGCTACACCTTC
-	TRBV29-1	TRBJ1-1	-	CSANISPPEAFF	TGCAGCGCCAATATTAGCCCGCCTGAAGCTTTCTTT
TRBD1	TRBV5-1	TRBJ1-1	-	CASSTTGLSTEAFF	TGCGCCAGCAGCACGACAGGGTTGAGCACTGAAGCTTTCTTT
-	TRBV6-5	TRBJ1-5	-	CASLSKAGTSQPQHF	TGTGCCAGCCTCTCGAAAGCGGGAACGAGTCAGCCCCAGCATTTT
-	TRBV3-1/TRBV3-2	TRBJ2-2	-	CASSLVTGELFF	TGTGCCAGCAGCCTCGTCACCGGGGAGCTGTTTTTT
TRBD1	TRBV3-1/TRBV3-2	TRBJ2-2	-	CASTQLSLGQGSNTGELFF	TGTGCCAGCACCCAACTTAGTCTGGGACAGGGATCGAACACCGGGGAGCTGTTTTTT
TRBD1	TRBV7-9	TRBJ2-7	-	CASSAGGVYEQYF	TGTGCCAGCAGCGCAGGGGGAGTCTACGAGCAGTACTTC
-	TRBV7-8	TRBJ1-1	once	CATGQTNTEAFF	TGTGCCACCGGACAGACGAACACTGAAGCTTTCTTT
-	TRBV28	TRBJ1-3	-	CASSQLGGGNTIYF	TGTGCCAGCAGTCAGCTGGGGGGGGGAAACACCATATATTTT
-	TRBV7-9	TRBJ1-1	once	CASSLTRQNTEAFF	TGTGCCAGCAGCTTGACACGTCAGAACACTGAAGCTTTCTTT
TRBD1	TRBV7-8	TRBJ1-5	once	CASSFKGQSWPQHF	TGTGCCAGCAGCTTTAAGGGACAGTCTTGGCCCCAGCATTTT
TRBD2	TRBV24-1	TRBJ2-5	-	CATSDWGLAGGPLETQYF	TGTGCCACCAGTGATTGGGGACTAGCGGGGGGGCCCCTGGAGACCCAGTACTTC
-	TRBV7-2	TRBJ2-3	-	CASRSRADTQYF	TGTGCCAGCAGATCCCGGGCAGATACGCAGTATTTT
TRBD2	TRBV28	TRBJ2-7	-	CASKAAGLLYEQYF	TGTGCCAGCAAAGCAGCGGGGCTACTCTACGAGCAGTACTTC
TRBD2	TRBV29-1	TRBJ2-7	-	CSAERGDSYEQYF	TGCAGCGCTGAACGGGGGGACTCCTACGAGCAGTACTTC
-	TRBV28	TRBJ1-5	-	CASSFATDRGNQPQHF	TGTGCCAGCAGTTTCGCGACCGACCGGGGCAATCAGCCCCAGCATTTT
-	TRBV7-8	TRBJ1-1	-	CASSSRWPRRGNTEAFF	TGTGCCAGCAGCTCCAGATGGCCCCGGAGGGGAAACACTGAAGCTTTCTTT
TRBD1	TRBV2	TRBJ1-1	-	CASTRQGLATEAFF	TGTGCCAGCACCCGACAGGGATTGGCCACTGAAGCTTTCTTT
TRBD1	TRBV5-1	TRBJ1-6	-	CASSLMDRASSYNSPLHF	TGCGCCAGCAGCCTAATGGACAGGGCAAGCTCCTATAATTCACCCCTCCACTTT
TRBD2	TRBV7-8	TRBJ2-1	-	CASSKSGRDNEQFF	TGTGCCAGCAGCAAAAGCGGGAGGGACAATGAGCAGTTCTTC
TRBD1	TRBV19	TRBJ1-2	-	CASSITGTGGHGYTF	TGTGCCAGTAGTATAACCGGGACAGGGGGGCATGGCTACACCTTC
TRBD2	TRBV12-5	TRBJ2-5	-	CASGSGTSGGRGTQYF	TGTGCTAGTGGTTCAGGGACTAGCGGGGGTAGGGGGACCCAGTACTTC
-	TRBV7-2	TRBJ2-3	once	CASSFSGGHSTDTQYF	TGTGCCAGCAGCTTCTCGGGGGGCCATAGCACAGATACGCAGTATTTT
TRBD1	TRBV4-3	TRBJ1-3	-	CASSQDSGQGNTIYF	TGCGCCAGCAGCCAAGATTCGGGACAGGGAAACACCATATATTTT
-	TRBV3-1/TRBV3-2	TRBJ2-5	-	CASSTWAASQETQYF	TGTGCCAGCAGCACCTGGGCAGCCTCACAAGAGACCCAGTACTTC
TRBD1	TRBV11-3	TRBJ2-7	once	CASSPPPWTGGDYEQYF	TGTGCCAGCAGCCCACCCCCCTGGACAGGGGGCGACTACGAGCAGTACTTC
-	TRBV5-8	TRBJ2-5	-	CASSFLRDLAETQYF	TGTGCCAGCAGCTTCCTCCGGGACTTAGCGGAGACCCAGTACTTC
-	TRBV18	TRBJ1-2	-	CASSPDSANYGYTF	TGTGCCAGCTCACCGGACAGCGCTAACTATGGCTACACCTTC
-	TRBV11-2	TRBJ1-5	-	CASSLGRGGMEPQHF	TGTGCCAGCAGCTTAGGCCGGGGGGGGATGGAGCCCCAGCATTTT
TRBD1	TRBV5-1	TRBJ1-2	-	CASSRTGRDGYTF	TGCGCCAGCAGCCGGACAGGGCGGGATGGCTACACCTTC
-	TRBV30	TRBJ1-5	-	CAWKRGPNSNQPQHF	TGTGCCTGGAAGCGGGGCCCTAATAGCAATCAGCCCCAGCATTTT
TRBD1	TRBV5-1	TRBJ2-1	-	CATRTGITYNEQFF	TGCGCCACTCGGACAGGGATTACCTACAATGAGCAGTTCTTC
TRBD1	TRBV10-2	TRBJ2-7	-	CASSETGGRYEQYF	TGCGCCAGCAGTGAGACAGGGGGACGGTACGAGCAGTACTTC
-	TRBV6-5	TRBJ1-1	-	CASRGGGWNTEAFF	TGTGCCAGCAGAGGGGGGGGCTGGAACACTGAAGCTTTCTTT
-	TRBV6-4	TRBJ2-3	-	CASSNLGEGSTDTQYF	TGTGCCAGCAGTAACCTCGGGGAAGGGAGTACAGATACGCAGTATTTT
-	TRBV27	TRBJ2-3	-	CASSSPRSDTQYF	TGTGCCAGCAGTTCCCCTAGATCAGATACGCAGTATTTT
-	TRBV28	TRBJ2-7	-	CASTLRQGNREQYF	TGTGCCAGCACCCTTCGGCAGGGGAACAGGGAGCAGTACTTC
TRBD1	TRBV5-1	TRBJ1-6	-	CASSLGGQGRSPLHF	TGCGCCAGCAGCTTGGGGGGACAGGGAAGATCACCCCTCCACTTT
-	TRBV11-2	TRBJ2-3	-	CASSLAAGLTDTQYF	TGTGCCAGCAGCCTCGCCGCAGGACTCACAGATACGCAGTATTTT
TRBD2	TRBV7-2	TRBJ2-7	-	CASSSNERGGFSEQYF	TGTGCCAGCAGCTCGAACGAGCGGGGAGGATTCAGCGAGCAGTACTTC